This TCR beta chain was sequenced for a study of graft-versus-host responses after intestinal transplantation. CDR1 LNHDA and CDR2 SQIVND come from the germline V gene (reference sequence). The ends lost 7 bases at V and 9 bases at J; junction bases unmatched: 9. CDR3 length equals 15 residues. The table came from immunoSEQ multiplex PCR; TCRdb's copy has only in-frame clones and leaves some out. In the table there are some 31,000 clones, approximately 90% of which are singletons. Sequences were derived from PBMCs, sampled nearly 470 days after intestinal transplantation. The TCR comes from a human patient who received an intestinal transplant, so some T cells may come from the graft donor. J is TRBJ1-6 and V is TRBV19; 10 bases match TRBD1. CDR3 residues: CASTFSGTGASPLHF. The CDR3 DNA is TGTGCCAGTACATTCTCCGGGACAGGGGCTTCACCCCTCCACTTT. Complete variable domain (other parts from reference TRBV19 and TRBJ1-6): DGGITQSPKYLFRKEGQNVTLSCEQNLNHDAMYWYRQDPGQGLRLIYYSQIVNDFQKGDIAEGYSVSREKKESFPLTVTSAQKNPTAFYLCASTFSGTGASPLHFGNGTRLTVT.